This T cell receptor beta chain was captured in a study of CD8 T cells in Susac syndrome. RNA in amounts of roughly 0.45 to 1 ug was reverse transcribed with random hexamers. One entry per CDR3 protein, called by TCRdb with MiXCR from the immunoSEQ multiplex PCR reads. The sample consists of about 210,000 distinct CDR3 sequences, 95% of them appearing once. Negative magnetic isolation gave CD8+ and CD4+ cells; FACS enriched CD8+ TEMRA. CDR3 length: 16 residues. Germline CDR1 and CDR2: DFQATT and SNEGSKA (reference sequence). J lost 5 bases, V lost 0 bases, and 10 bases had no gene match. The chain carries TRBV20-1 and TRBJ2-3; 8 nucleotides agree with TRBD1. This TCR came from a human donor with multiple sclerosis. The sample was CD4+ T cells from PBMCs. The CDR3 sequence is CSARDWIQGVKDTQYF. The CDR3, as DNA: TGCAGTGCTAGAGATTGGATACAGGGGGTCAAAGATACGCAGTATTTT.